The TCR beta chain described here comes from a study of OX40 agonist ivuxolimab in advanced cancers. Findings and caveats of the study: CD8+ T cells showed, on average, more clonal expansion than CD4+ cells.

Here immunoSEQ multiplex PCR was the method, and the copy in TCRdb shows in-frame clones only, minus some. The table shows roughly 75,000 clones, with approximately 90% occurring only once. Germline V gene data show CDR1 as SGHNT and CDR2 as YENEEA. The CDR3 spans 15 residues. Trimming removed 3 bases from V and 5 bases from J, with 14 bases in between. In regard to this clone: The antigen is not known.

The TCR was taken from an adult with an advanced solid tumor such as melanoma, head and neck, liver or kidney cancer. Sequencing was performed on CD4+ or CD8+ T cells sorted from blood, taken in a trial of the OX40 agonist ivuxolimab. The chain employs TRBV11-3 and TRBJ2-1; D might be TRBD1 or TRBD2, each matching 7 bases. Written as DNA, the CDR3 is TGTGCCAGCAGCTTTGCCAGGGGGGGAGACAATGAGCAGTTCTTC. Amino acids: CASSFARGGDNEQFF. Drawing the rest from reference TRBV11-3 and TRBJ2-1, the complete variable domain is EAGVVQSPRYKIIEKKQPVAFWCNPISGHNTLYWYLQNLGQGPELLIRYENEEAVDDSQLPKDRFSAERLKGVDSTLKIQPAELGDSAVYLCASSFARGGDNEQFFGPGTRLTVL.